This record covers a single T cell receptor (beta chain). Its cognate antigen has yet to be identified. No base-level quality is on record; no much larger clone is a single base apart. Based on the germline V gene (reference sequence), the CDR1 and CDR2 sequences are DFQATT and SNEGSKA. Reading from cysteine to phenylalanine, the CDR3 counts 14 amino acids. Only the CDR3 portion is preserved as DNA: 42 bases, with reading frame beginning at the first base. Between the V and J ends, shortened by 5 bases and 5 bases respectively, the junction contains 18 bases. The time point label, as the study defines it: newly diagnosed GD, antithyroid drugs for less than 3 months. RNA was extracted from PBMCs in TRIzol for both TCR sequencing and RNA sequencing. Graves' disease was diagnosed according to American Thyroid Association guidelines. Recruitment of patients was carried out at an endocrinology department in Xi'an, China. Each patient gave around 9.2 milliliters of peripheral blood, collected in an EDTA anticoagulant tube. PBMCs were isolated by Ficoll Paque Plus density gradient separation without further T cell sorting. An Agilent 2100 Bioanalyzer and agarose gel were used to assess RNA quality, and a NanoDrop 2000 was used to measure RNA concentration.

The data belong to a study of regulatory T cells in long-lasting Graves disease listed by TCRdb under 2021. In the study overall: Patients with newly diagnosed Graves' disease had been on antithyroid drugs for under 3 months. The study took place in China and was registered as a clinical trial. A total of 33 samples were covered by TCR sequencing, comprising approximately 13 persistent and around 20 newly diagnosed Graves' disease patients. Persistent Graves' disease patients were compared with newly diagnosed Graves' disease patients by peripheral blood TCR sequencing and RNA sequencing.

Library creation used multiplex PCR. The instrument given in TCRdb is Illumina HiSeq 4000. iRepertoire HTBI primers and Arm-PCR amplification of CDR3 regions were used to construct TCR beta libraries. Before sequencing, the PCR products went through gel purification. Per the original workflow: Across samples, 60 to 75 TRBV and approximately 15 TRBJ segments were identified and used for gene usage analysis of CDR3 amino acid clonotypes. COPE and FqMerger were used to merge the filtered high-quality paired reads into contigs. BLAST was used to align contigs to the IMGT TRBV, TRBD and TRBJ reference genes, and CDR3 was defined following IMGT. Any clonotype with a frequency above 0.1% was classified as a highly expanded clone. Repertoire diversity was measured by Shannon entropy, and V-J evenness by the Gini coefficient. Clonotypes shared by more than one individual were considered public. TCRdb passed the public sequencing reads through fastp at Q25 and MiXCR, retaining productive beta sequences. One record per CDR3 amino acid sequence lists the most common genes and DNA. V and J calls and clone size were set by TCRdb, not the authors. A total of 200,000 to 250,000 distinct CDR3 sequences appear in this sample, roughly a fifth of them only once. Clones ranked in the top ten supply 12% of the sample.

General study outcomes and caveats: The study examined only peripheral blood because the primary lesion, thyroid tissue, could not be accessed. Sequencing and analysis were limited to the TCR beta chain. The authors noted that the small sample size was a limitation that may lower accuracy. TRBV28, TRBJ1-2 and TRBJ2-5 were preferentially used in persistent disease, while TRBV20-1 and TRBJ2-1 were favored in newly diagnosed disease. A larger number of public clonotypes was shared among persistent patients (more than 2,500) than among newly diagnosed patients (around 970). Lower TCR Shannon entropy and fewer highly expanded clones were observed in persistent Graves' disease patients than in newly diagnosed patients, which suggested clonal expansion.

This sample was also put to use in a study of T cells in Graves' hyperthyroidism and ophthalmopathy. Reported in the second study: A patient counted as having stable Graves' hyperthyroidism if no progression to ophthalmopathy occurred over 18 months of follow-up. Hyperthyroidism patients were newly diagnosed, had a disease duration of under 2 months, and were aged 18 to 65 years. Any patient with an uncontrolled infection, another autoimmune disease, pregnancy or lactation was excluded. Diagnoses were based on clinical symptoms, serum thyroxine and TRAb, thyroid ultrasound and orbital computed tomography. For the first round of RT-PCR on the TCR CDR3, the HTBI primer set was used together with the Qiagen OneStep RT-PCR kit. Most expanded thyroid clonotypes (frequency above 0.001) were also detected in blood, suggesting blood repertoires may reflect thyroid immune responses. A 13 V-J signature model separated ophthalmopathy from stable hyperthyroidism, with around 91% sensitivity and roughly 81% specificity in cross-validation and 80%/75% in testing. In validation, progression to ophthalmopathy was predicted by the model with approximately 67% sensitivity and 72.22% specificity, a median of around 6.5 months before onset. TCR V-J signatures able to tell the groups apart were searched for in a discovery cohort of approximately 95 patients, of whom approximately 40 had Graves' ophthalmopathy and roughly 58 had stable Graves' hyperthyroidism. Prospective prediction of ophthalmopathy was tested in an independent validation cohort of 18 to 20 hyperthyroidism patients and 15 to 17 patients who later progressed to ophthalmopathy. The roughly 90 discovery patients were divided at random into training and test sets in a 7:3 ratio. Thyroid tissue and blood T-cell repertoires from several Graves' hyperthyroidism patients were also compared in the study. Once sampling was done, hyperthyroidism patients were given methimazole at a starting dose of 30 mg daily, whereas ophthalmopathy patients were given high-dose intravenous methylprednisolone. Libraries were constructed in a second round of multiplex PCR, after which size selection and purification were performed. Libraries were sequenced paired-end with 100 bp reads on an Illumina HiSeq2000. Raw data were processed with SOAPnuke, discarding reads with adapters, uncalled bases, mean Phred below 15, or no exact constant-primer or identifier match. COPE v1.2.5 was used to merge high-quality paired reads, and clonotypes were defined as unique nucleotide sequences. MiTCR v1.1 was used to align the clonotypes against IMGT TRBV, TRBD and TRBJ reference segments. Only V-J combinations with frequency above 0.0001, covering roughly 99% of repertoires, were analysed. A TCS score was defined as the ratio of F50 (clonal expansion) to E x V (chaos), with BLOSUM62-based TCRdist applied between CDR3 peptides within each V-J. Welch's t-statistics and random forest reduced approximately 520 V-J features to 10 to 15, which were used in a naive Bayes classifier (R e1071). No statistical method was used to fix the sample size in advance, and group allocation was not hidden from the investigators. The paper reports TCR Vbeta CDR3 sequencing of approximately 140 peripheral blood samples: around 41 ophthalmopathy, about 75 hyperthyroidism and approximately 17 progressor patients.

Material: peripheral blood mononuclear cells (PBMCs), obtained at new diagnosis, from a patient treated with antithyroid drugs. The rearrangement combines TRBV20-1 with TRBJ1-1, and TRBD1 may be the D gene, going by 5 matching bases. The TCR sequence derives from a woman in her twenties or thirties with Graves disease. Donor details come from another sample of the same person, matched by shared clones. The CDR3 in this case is CSAYRSGVRTEAFF. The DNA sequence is TGCAGTGCTTACAGGTCCGGAGTGAGGACTGAAGCTTTCTTT.